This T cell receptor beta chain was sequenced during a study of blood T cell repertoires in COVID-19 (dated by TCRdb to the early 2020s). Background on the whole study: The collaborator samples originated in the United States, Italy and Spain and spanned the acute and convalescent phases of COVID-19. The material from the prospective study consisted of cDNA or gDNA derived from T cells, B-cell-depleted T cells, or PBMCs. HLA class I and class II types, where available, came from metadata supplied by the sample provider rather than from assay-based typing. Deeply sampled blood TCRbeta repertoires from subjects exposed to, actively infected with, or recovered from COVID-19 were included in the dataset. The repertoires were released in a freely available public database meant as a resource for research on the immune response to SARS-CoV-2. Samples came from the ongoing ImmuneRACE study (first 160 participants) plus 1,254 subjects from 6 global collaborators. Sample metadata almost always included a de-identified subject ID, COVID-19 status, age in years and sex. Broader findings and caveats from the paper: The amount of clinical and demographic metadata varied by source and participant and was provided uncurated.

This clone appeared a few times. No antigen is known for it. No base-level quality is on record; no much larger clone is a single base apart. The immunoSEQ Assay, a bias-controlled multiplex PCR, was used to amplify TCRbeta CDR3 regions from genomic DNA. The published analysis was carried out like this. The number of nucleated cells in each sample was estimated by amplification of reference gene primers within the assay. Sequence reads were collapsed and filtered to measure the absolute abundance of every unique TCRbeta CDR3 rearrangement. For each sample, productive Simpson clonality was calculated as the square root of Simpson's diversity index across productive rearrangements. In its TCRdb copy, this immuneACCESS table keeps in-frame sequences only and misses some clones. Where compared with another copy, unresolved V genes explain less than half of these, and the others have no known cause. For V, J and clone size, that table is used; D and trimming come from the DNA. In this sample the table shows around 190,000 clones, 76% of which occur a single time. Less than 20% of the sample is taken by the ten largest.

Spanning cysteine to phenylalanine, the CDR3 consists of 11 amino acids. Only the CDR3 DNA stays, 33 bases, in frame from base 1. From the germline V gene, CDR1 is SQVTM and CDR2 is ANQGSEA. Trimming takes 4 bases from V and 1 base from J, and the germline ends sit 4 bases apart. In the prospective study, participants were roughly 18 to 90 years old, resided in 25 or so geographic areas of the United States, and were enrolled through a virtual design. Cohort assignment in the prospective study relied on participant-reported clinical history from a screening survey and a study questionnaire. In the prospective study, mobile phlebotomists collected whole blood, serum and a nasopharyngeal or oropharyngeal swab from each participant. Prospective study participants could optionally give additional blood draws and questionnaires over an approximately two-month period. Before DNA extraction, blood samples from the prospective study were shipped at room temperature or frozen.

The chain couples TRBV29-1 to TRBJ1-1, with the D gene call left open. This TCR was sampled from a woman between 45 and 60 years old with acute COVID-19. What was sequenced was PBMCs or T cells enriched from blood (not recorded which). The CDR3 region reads CSVGQNTEAFF. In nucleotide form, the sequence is TGCAGCGTTGGACAGAACACTGAAGCTTTCTTT.